Included here is one T cell receptor beta chain sequence, with context. During active infection, Seattle patients enrolled and were then monitored through disease. Produced via immunoSEQ multiplex PCR; TCRdb's table is partial and in-frame only. The sample contains about 140,000 clones, 88% of which appear only once. The CDR3 extends over 13 amino acids. Losses at the gene ends were 3 bases for V and 6 bases for J; bases not matched to a gene: 4. This entry is derived from a study of blood T cell repertoires in COVID-19. Sequencing input: peripheral blood. The TCR comes from a human donor with COVID-19, enrolled during active disease. The donor label of this sample is uncertain. The genes are TRBV12-3 or TRBV12-4 and TRBJ2-5; 7 bases fit TRBD1. The CDR3: CASSFDRVKTQYF. CDR3 DNA sequence: TGTGCCAGCAGTTTTGACAGGGTAAAGACCCAGTACTTC.